A single sample is the source of the 11 T cell receptor beta chains below, sequenced in a study of shared clonotypes between healthy human individuals. Data came from immunoSEQ multiplex PCR; TCRdb stores just in-frame clones and leaves some out. The sample has 110,000 or so clones; more than 65% are singletons. Sequencing was carried out using memory CD8+ T cells sorted from blood. The subset was: CD45RO+ cells pooled with CCR7-negative TemRA cells. These receptors were taken from a woman in her 30s in good health.

The chain combines TRBV9 with TRBJ2-1, with 9 positions matching TRBD2. Germline lookup yields CDR1 SGDLS and CDR2 YYNGEE. The CDR3 is 18 amino acids. Trimming at V came to 1 base and at J to 0 bases, leaving 8 bases not matched to a gene. CDR3 region: CASSVSSSGASSYNEQFF. DNA of the CDR3: TGTGCCAGCAGCGTAAGCTCTAGCGGGGCAAGCTCCTACAATGAGCAGTTCTTC.

The CDR3 DNA reads TGCGCCAGCAGCTTGGTGTTAACCCCGAGGACCGGGGAGCTGTTTTTT. Translation: CASSLVLTPRTGELFF. The chain is built from TRBV5-1 and TRBJ2-2; D gene unclear. Per the germline V gene, CDR1 is SGHRS and CDR2 is YFSETQ. With 0 bases removed from V and 5 bases from J, the gap between germline ends came to 14 bases. CDR3 length: 16 amino acids. Drawing the rest from reference TRBV5-1 and TRBJ2-2, the complete variable domain is KAGVTQTPRYLIKTRGQQVTLSCSPISGHRSVSWYQQTPGQGLQFLFEYFSETQRNKGNFPGRFSGRQFSNSRSEMNVSTLELGDSALYLCASSLVLTPRTGELFFGEGSRLTVL.

There are a few counts of this clone. V is TRBV29-1 and J is TRBJ2-7; perhaps TRBD1 as D (5 bases). This CDR3 contains 13 residues. Deletions cut 4 bases from V and 0 bases from J, with 10 bases between. Germline CDR1 and CDR2: SQVTM and ANQGSEA. The CDR3 DNA is TGCAGCGTTGCGGAGACAGTCTCCTACGAGCAGTACTTC. It translates to CSVAETVSYEQYF.

The chain joins TRBV29-1 to TRBJ1-1, with a tentative D call TRBD1 (6 bases). Trimming pared 4 bases from V and 1 base from J, leaving 13 bases between. There are 14 residues in the CDR3. Germline V CDR1 and CDR2: SQVTM, ANQGSEA. The DNA for the CDR3 is TGCAGCGTTGGCAAACAGGGTGAGAACACTGAAGCTTTCTTT. This sequence encodes CSVGKQGENTEAFF.

The chain uses TRBV4-2 and TRBJ2-1; 8 bases line up with TRBD2. In germline, CDR1 is LGHNA, CDR2 YNFKEQ. This CDR3 region has 16 residues. After removal of 0 bases from V and 6 bases from J, the junction contained 7 bases not matched to a gene. This CDR3 is CASSQDGLAGRNEQFF. The CDR3 nucleotides are TGTGCCAGCAGCCAAGACGGGCTAGCGGGCCGCAATGAGCAGTTCTTC.

V is TRBV4-1 and J is TRBJ1-5, with 9 bases lining up with TRBD1. CDR3 length: 15 residues. J lost 7 bases, V lost 2 bases, and 6 bases had no gene match. Germline V gene data show CDR1 as MGHRA and CDR2 as YSYEKL. CDR3 loop: CASSQPGTGRQPQHF. CDR3 coding DNA: TGCGCCAGCAGCCAACCCGGGACAGGGCGACAGCCCCAGCATTTT.

The chain combines TRBV12-2 with TRBJ2-7; TRBD2 was called by the table and not checked on the DNA. TRBV12-2 is noted as a pseudogene. The CDR3 loop spans 17 amino acids. The CDR3 is CASRCSNLAGAVDEQYF. The CDR3 DNA is TGTGCAAGTCGCTGCTCCAACCTAGCGGGAGCAGTGGACGAGCAGTACTTC.

This clone has only a few counts. The J gene is TRBJ1-2, the V gene TRBV2, with D possibly being TRBD1 (6 bases). V was trimmed by 7 bases and J by 6 bases, leaving 6 bases between them. This CDR3 contains 10 residues. The germline V gene encodes CDR1 SNHLY and CDR2 FYNNEI. CDR3 sequence reads: CASKGDGYTF. The CDR3 coding sequence is TGTGCCAGCAAGGGGGATGGCTACACCTTC.

This chain links TRBV6-5 with TRBJ2-7; D is unclear. Germline CDR1 is MNHEY and CDR2 is SVGAGI. Trimming stripped 5 bases from V and 9 bases from J, with 14 bases between. There are 12 residues in the CDR3. The DNA of the CDR3 is TGTGCCAGCAGTGCCTCCCCCCCCGGGCAGTACTTC. Translation: CASSASPPGQYF.

This chain uses TRBV28 with TRBJ2-1; D is possibly TRBD2 (6 bases). The CDR3 sequence is 13 residues long. Trimming shortened V by 5 bases and J by 4 bases, and 9 bases separated the two germline ends. The V gene's germline CDR1 is MDHEN and CDR2 SYDVKM. The CDR3 DNA is TGTGCCAGCAGTCGTGGGAGGTACAATGAGCAGTTCTTC. This codes for CASSRGRYNEQFF. The whole variable domain, remainder taken from reference TRBV28 and TRBJ2-1, is DVKVTQSSRYLVKRTGEKVFLECVQDMDHENMFWYRQDPGLGLRLIYFSYDVKMKEKGDIPEGYSVSREKKERFSLILESASTNQTSMYLCASSRGRYNEQFFGPGTRLTVL.

Relative to its sample, this clone is medium-sized. V is TRBV15 and J is TRBJ1-1; possibly TRBD1 for D (5 bases). The CDR3 totals 16 residues. The germline V and J ends were trimmed by 3 bases and 1 base, with 15 bases remaining between them. Germline V gene sequence: CDR1 LNHNV, CDR2 YYDKDF (reference sequence). The CDR3 DNA is TGTGCCACCAGCAGTGAAACAGACAGTGAGAACACTGAAGCTTTCTTT. Protein sequence: CATSSETDSENTEAFF.